Below are 19 T cell receptor beta chains sequenced from a single sample in a study of naive CD8 T cells in extremely preterm neonates (dated by TCRdb to the late 2010s). These TCRs' antigens remain unknown. The paper's findings and limits, for the study overall: Preterm CDR3s were shorter, with fewer N additions and less junctional trimming, and were closer to germline than those of older groups.

Preterm samples came from several extremely preterm deliveries at 23-27 weeks of gestation. Library prep was done by the immunoSEQ multiplex PCR assay. TCRdb carries this immuneACCESS record with in-frame sequences only. Its versions omit some clonotypes, under half of them owing to an unresolved V gene in the studies checked, with the rest unexplained. The sample table records 20,000 to 30,000 clones; approximately 88% of these occur just once. 0.8% to 0.95% of the sample is in the top ten clones. Sample: naive CD8+ T cells from cord blood. These receptors came from a boy who was born preterm.

The rearrangement uses TRBV7-9 and TRBJ2-1; the D gene is possibly TRBD1 (6 bases). Germline V lookup: CDR1 SEHNR, CDR2 FQNEAQ (reference sequence). CDR3 length: 14 amino acids. Trimming shortened V by 0 bases and J by 3 bases, and 6 bases separated the two germline ends. The CDR3 here is CASSLAGGYNEQFF. CDR3 coding DNA: TGTGCCAGCAGCTTAGCAGGGGGCTACAATGAGCAGTTCTTC. Complete variable domain (other parts from reference TRBV7-9 and TRBJ2-1): DTGVSQNPRHKITKRGQNVTFRCDPISEHNRLYWYRQTLGQGPEFLTYFQNEAQLEKSRLLSDRFSAERPKGSFSTLEIQRTEQGDSAMYLCASSLAGGYNEQFFGPGTRLTVL.

As concerns this clone: In the same sample, other DNA sequences code for this CDR3. Here the CDR3 DNA reads TGTGCCAGCAGCCTGACAGGGGGCTATGGCTACACCTTC. Residues: CASSLTGGYGYTF. The chain recombines TRBV7-9 with TRBJ1-2, with TRBD1 identical over 9 bases. This CDR3 is built from 13 residues. CDR1 and CDR2 (germline): SEHNR, FQNEAQ (reference sequence). Trimming at V came to 5 bases and at J to 4 bases, leaving 2 bases not matched to a gene.

This chain connects TRBV4-3 to TRBJ2-7; D is unresolved. CDR1 and CDR2 (germline): LGHNA, YSLEER. This CDR3 contains 13 residues. Trimming stripped 1 base from V and 3 bases from J, with 7 bases between. CDR3 region: CASSQASGYEQYF. The CDR3 DNA reads as TGCGCCAGCAGCCAAGCTTCGGGCTACGAGCAGTACTTC.

V usage is TRBV30 and J usage is TRBJ1-2; 8 bases map to TRBD1. The ends lost 0 bases at V and 0 bases at J; junction bases unmatched: 0. The CDR3 length is 14 residues. Per the germline V gene, CDR1 is GTSNPN and CDR2 is SVGIG (reference sequence). DNA for the CDR3: TGTGCCTGGAGTGTACAGGGGGCTAACTATGGCTACACCTTC. The encoded protein is CAWSVQGANYGYTF.

The V gene is TRBV19, the J gene TRBJ2-7, with 11 positions matching TRBD1. Germline CDR1 LNHDA, CDR2 SQIVND (reference sequence). V shed 5 bases and J 3 bases; nucleotides not matched to a gene: 3. The CDR3 is 14 amino acids. The CDR3, as DNA: TGTGCCAGTAGTTCCGGGACAGGGGGCTACGAGCAGTACTTC. Its translation is CASSSGTGGYEQYF.

This clone is a singleton in its sample. This chain connects TRBV28 to TRBJ1-2; D unclear. Germline CDR1 and CDR2: MDHEN and SYDVKM. The length of the CDR3 is 11 residues. Trimming stripped 6 bases from V and 2 bases from J, with 4 bases between. The CDR3 DNA reads as TGTGCCAGCAGCTACAACTATGGCTACACCTTC. This sequence encodes CASSYNYGYTF.

This chain connects TRBV6-5 to TRBJ1-5, with a tentative D call TRBD1 (5 bases). Per the germline V gene, CDR1 is MNHEY and CDR2 is SVGAGI. The CDR3 loop spans 14 amino acids. V was clipped by 6 bases and J by 4 bases, with 13 bases between them. CDR3 protein: CASRPDSLNQPQHF. The CDR3 nucleotides read TGTGCCAGCAGGCCCGACAGCCTTAATCAGCCCCAGCATTTT.

The chain has TRBV30 and TRBJ2-7; TRBD1 matches 12 bases. Germline V lookup: CDR1 GTSNPN, CDR2 SVGIG (reference sequence). Unmatched junction bases numbered 7, after V lost 3 bases and J lost 4 bases. CDR3 length: 15 amino acids. The CDR3 protein is CAWSSGQGAIYEQYF. In nucleotides, the CDR3 is TGTGCCTGGAGCTCGGGACAGGGGGCGATATACGAGCAGTACTTC.

CDR3 region: CASGSGDGYEKLFF. CDR3 nucleotides: TGTGCTAGTGGTTCAGGGGATGGGTATGAAAAACTGTTTTTT. This chain joins TRBV12-5 and TRBJ1-4, with TRBD1 as a possible D gene (6 bases). CDR1 LGHNT and CDR2 FRNRAP come from the germline V gene. Trimming removed 4 bases from V and 6 bases from J, with 12 bases in between. The CDR3 runs 14 residues.

This CDR3 reads CASSFGGAEQYF. In nucleotides, the CDR3 is TGCGCCAGCAGCTTCGGGGGGGCCGAGCAGTACTTC. This chain joins TRBV5-1 and TRBJ2-7, with TRBD2 matching 8 bases. The CDR3 totals 12 residues. The V gene's germline CDR1 is SGHRS and CDR2 YFSETQ. V lost 2 bases, J lost 6 bases, and 1 base stayed unmatched.

The gene calls are TRBV7-3 and TRBJ2-7, with D hard to call. Trimming pared 3 bases from V and 0 bases from J, leaving 6 bases between. CDR3 length: 13 residues. The germline gives CDR1 SGHTA, CDR2 FQGTGA. The CDR3 spells CASSFDNSYEQYF. CDR3 nucleotide sequence: TGTGCCAGCAGCTTCGACAACTCCTACGAGCAGTACTTC.

This clone was detected only once. This chain connects TRBV4-1 to TRBJ1-2, with 8 bases fitting TRBD1. Germline V lookup: CDR1 MGHRA, CDR2 YSYEKL. The V gene end was trimmed by 2 bases and the J gene end by 4 bases; junction bases not matched to a gene: 0. The CDR3 length is 13 residues. CDR3 region: CASSQTGGYGYTF. CDR3 DNA: TGCGCCAGCAGCCAAACAGGGGGCTATGGCTACACCTTC.

This rearrangement joins TRBV30 to TRBJ1-3; 7 nucleotides agree with TRBD1. Germline trimming cut 0 bases from V and 7 bases from J; bases unmatched to any gene: 9. The CDR3 is made up of 15 amino acids. Germline CDR1 is GTSNPN and CDR2 is SVGIG (reference sequence). CDR3 DNA: TGTGCCTGGAGTGTATGGGAGACCAGGGGGAACACCATATATTTT. Its translation: CAWSVWETRGNTIYF.

The genes are TRBV11-2 and TRBJ1-4, with TRBD1 matching 8 bases. V shed 4 bases, J shed 7 bases, and the junction held 2 bases outside the gene matches. The CDR3 contains 13 residues. The germline V gene encodes CDR1 SGHAT and CDR2 FQNNGV. The chain's CDR3 is CASSSGGAEKLFF. The CDR3 region has the DNA TGTGCCAGCAGCTCAGGGGGCGCTGAAAAACTGTTTTTT.

This chain connects TRBV9 to TRBJ2-7, with 8 bases aligning to TRBD2. CDR3 length equals 15 residues. V lost 3 bases, J lost 0 bases, and 5 bases stayed unmatched. Looked up from germline, CDR1 is SGDLS and CDR2 is YYNGEE. CDR3: CASSASGGVSYEQYF. The CDR3 DNA reads TGTGCCAGCAGCGCATCCGGGGGGGTCTCCTACGAGCAGTACTTC.

This clone was detected only once. The chain couples TRBV10-2 to TRBJ1-2; TRBD1 agrees at 9 bases. Germline assignment: CDR1 WSHSY and CDR2 SAAADI. V was pared by 2 bases and J by 8 bases, with 6 bases of the junction left unmatched. The CDR3 runs 14 residues. CDR3 in DNA: TGCGCCAGCAGTGAGGGACAGGGGTTTTTCGGCTACACCTTC. Translated, it gives CASSEGQGFFGYTF.

A note on this clone: This sample includes further DNA sequences coding for the same CDR3. V is TRBV27 and J is TRBJ2-7; D perhaps matches TRBD2 (5 bases). Trimming took off 2 bases at V and 0 bases at J, with 5 bases between the two ends. Germline CDR1 reads MNHEY; CDR2 reads SMNVEV (reference sequence). This CDR3 region has 13 residues. CDR3 sequence (DNA): TGTGCCAGCAGTTTAGGACTCTCCTACGAGCAGTACTTC. Its protein product is CASSLGLSYEQYF.

The V and J genes are TRBV7-8 and TRBJ1-5; the D gene is possibly TRBD1 (6 bases). Trimming removed 5 bases at V and 0 bases at J, with 14 bases between. The CDR3 covers 16 residues. The germline gives CDR1 SGHVS, CDR2 FQNEAQ. The CDR3 DNA follows: TGTGCCAGCAGCGGTACAGGGATATATAGCAATCAGCCCCAGCATTTT. The encoded protein is CASSGTGIYSNQPQHF.

This clone was counted a single time. The chain has TRBV11-2 and TRBJ2-2, with D possibly TRBD1 on 5 matching bases. The CDR3 runs 13 residues. Trimming removed 2 bases at V and 4 bases at J, with 5 bases between. Germline CDR1 SGHAT, CDR2 FQNNGV. This chain's CDR3 is CASSLQGTGELFF. CDR3 nucleotide sequence: TGTGCCAGCAGCTTACAGGGCACCGGGGAGCTGTTTTTT.